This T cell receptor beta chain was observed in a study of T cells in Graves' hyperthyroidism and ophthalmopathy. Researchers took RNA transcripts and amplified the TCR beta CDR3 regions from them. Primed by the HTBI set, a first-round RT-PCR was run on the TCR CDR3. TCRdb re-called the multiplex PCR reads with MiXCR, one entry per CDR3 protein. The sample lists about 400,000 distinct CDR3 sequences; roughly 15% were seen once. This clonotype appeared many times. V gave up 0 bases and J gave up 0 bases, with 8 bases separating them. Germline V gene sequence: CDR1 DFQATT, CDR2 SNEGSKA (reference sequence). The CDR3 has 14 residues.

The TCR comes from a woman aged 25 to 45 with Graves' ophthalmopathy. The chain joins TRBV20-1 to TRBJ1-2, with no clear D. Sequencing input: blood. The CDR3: CSARDGVANYGYTF. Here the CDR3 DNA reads TGCAGTGCTAGAGATGGGGTGGCTAACTATGGCTACACCTTC.